Listed below are T cell receptor beta chains from one sample, sequenced in a study of OX40 agonist ivuxolimab in advanced cancers. Repertoires were generated with immunoSEQ multiplex PCR, while TCRdb's copy carries only in-frame clones and drops some. The sample contains 37,000 or so clones, about 88% of which appear only once. This specimen was CD4+ or CD8+ T cells sorted from blood, taken in a trial of the OX40 agonist ivuxolimab. These receptors were obtained from an adult with an advanced solid tumor such as melanoma, head and neck, liver or kidney cancer. CDR3s leave out the opening cysteine and the closing phenylalanine or tryptophan.

CDR3 length,V gene,J gene,CDR3 protein
13,TRBV30,TRBJ1-6,AWSAGDRVNSPLH
13,TRBV7-9,TRBJ2-4,ASSEDPLAKNIQY
10,TRBV2,TRBJ2-2,ASSEMDRELF
15,TRBV14,TRBJ1-1,ASSQVKSSGGRTEAF
12,TRBV18,TRBJ1-5,ASSPGGGNQPQH
11,TRBV6-6,TRBJ2-6,ASSYDGANVLT
12,TRBV30,TRBJ1-1,AWSRAALNTEAF
11,TRBV6-5,TRBJ1-5,ASSSGGGQPQH
11,TRBV2,TRBJ2-7,ASRGLEVYEQY
9,TRBV6-5,TRBJ1-2,ASTSGAART
13,TRBV7-9,TRBJ1-4,ASSLDGSEDEKLF
16,TRBV11-2,TRBJ2-1,ASSLDPSGALSYNEQF
14,TRBV13,TRBJ1-2,ASSQEDQDRGYGYT
9,TRBV11-3,TRBJ2-3,ASSSTDTQY
12,TRBV5-1,TRBJ2-5,ASSLSGGKETQY
11,TRBV11-2,TRBJ1-5,ASSLDRDQPQH
14,TRBV12-5,TRBJ1-5,ASGAGTGNVNQPQH
11,TRBV7-3,TRBJ1-2,ASSSTRGYGYT
12,TRBV5-4,TRBJ2-7,ASSLWGHSYEQY
13,TRBV7-7,TRBJ2-1,ASSKGQGRRNEQF
11,TRBV11-2,TRBJ2-5,ASGRDRQETQY
11,TRBV6-5,TRBJ1-6,ASSNLQGTPLH
12,TRBV6-1,TRBJ1-2,ASSLKQGSDGYT
14,TRBV5-4,TRBJ2-3,ASSREVAPRGDTQY